This T cell receptor beta chain originates from a study of T cell responses to AZD1222 COVID-19 vaccine. Profiled with immunoSEQ multiplex PCR; TCRdb holds only in-frame clones, not every one. The sample includes about 82,000 clones, around 89% of them seen just once. Germline V lookup: CDR1 SGHTA, CDR2 FQGNSA. V lost 4 bases and J lost 4; bases outside the gene matches: 3. This CDR3 is 14 amino acids long. This sequence joins TRBV7-2 and TRBJ2-1; 8 bases line up with TRBD1. Sequenced here: peripheral blood, sampled on day 0 of AZD1222 vaccination. The clonotype was recovered from an adult in good health. The CDR3 loop reads CASSSDRDYNEQFF. CDR3 nucleotides: TGTGCCAGCAGCTCGGACAGGGATTACAATGAGCAGTTCTTC.